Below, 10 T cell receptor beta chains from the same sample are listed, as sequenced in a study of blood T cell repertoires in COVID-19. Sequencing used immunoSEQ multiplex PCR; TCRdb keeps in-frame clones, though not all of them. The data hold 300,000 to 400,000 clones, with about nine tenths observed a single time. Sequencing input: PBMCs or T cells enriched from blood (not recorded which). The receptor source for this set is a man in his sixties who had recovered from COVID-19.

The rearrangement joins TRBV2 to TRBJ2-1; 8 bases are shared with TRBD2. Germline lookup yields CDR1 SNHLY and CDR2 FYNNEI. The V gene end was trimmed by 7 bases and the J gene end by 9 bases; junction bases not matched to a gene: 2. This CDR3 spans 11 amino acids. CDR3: CASKTSGEQFF. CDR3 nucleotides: TGTGCCAGCAAAACTAGCGGTGAGCAGTTCTTC.

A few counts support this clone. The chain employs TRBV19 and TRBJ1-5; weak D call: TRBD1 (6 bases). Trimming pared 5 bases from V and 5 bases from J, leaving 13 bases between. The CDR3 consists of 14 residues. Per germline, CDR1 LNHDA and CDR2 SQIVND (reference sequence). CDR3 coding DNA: TGTGCCAGTAGTGCCAGGGGTGGTGATCAGCCCCAGCATTTT. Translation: CASSARGGDQPQHF. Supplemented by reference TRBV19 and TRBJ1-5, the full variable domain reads DGGITQSPKYLFRKEGQNVTLSCEQNLNHDAMYWYRQDPGQGLRLIYYSQIVNDFQKGDIAEGYSVSREKKESFPLTVTSAQKNPTAFYLCASSARGGDQPQHFGDGTRLSIL.

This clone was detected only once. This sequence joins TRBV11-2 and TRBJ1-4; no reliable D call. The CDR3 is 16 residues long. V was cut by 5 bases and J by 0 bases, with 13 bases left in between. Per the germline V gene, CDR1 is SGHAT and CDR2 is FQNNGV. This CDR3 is CASSRRTEATNEKLFF. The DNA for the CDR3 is TGTGCCAGCAGCCGTCGGACGGAGGCAACTAATGAAAAACTGTTTTTT.

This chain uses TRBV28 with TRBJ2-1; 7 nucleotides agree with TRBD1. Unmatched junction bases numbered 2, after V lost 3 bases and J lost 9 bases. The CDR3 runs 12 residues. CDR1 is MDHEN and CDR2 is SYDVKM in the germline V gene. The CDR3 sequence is CASSFQGVEQFF. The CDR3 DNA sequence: TGTGCCAGCAGTTTTCAGGGGGTTGAGCAGTTCTTC.

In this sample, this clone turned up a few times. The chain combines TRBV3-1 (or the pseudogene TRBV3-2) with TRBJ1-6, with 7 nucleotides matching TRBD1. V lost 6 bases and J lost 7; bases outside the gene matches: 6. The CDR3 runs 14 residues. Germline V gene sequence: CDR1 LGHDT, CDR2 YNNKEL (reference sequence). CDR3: CASSRDRPNSPLHF. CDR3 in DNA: TGTGCCAGCAGTCGGGACAGACCAAATTCACCCCTCCACTTT.

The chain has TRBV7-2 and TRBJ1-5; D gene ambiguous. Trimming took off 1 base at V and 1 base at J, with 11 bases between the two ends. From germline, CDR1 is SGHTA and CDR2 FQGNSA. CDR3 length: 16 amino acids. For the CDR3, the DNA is TGTGCCAGCAGCTTAGGTCCGGGATCGAGCAATCAGCCCCAGCATTTT. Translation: CASSLGPGSSNQPQHF.

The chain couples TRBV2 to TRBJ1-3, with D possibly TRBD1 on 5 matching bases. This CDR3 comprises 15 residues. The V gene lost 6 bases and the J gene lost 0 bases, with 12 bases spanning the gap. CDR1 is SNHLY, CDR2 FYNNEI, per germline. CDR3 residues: CASSSDGGSGNTIYF. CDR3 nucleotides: TGTGCCAGCAGCTCCGACGGGGGCTCTGGAAACACCATATATTTT.

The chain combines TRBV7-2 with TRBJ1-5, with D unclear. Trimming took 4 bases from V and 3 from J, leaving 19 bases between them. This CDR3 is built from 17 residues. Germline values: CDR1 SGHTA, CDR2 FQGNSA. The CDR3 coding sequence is TGTGCCAGCAGCTCGAGGGCGGTGTTAGGGAACAATCAGCCCCAGCATTTT. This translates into CASSSRAVLGNNQPQHF.

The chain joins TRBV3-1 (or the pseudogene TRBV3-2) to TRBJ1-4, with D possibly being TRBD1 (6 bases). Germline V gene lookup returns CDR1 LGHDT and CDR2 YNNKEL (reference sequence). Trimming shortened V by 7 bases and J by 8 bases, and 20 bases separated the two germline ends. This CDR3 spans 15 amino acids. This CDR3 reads CASTLSGGVREKLFF. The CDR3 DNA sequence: TGTGCCAGCACCCTCTCGGGGGGCGTGAGGGAAAAACTGTTTTTT.

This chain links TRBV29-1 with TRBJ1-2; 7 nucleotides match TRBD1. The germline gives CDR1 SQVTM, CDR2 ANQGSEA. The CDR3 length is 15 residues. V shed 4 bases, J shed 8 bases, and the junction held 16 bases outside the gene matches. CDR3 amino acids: CSVVDRRDRKEGYTF. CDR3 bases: TGCAGCGTTGTTGACCGCCGGGACAGAAAAGAGGGCTACACCTTC.